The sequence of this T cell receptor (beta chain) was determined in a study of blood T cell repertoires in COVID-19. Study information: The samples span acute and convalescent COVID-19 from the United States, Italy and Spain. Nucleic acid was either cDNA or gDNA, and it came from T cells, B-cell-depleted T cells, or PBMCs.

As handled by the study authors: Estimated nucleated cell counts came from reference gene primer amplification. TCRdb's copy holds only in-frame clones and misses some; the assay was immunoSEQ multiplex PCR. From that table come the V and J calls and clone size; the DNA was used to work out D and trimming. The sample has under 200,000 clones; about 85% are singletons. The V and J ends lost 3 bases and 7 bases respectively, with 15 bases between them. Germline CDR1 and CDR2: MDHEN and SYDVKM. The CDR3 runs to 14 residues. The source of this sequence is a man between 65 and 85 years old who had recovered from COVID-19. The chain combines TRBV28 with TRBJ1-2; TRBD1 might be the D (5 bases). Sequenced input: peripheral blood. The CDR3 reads CASSLQGTISGYTF. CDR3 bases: TGTGCCAGCAGTTTGCAGGGCACCATCAGTGGCTACACCTTC.